The rows below give T cell receptor beta chains drawn from one sample of a study of blood T cell repertoires in COVID-19. TCRdb's table, derived via immunoSEQ multiplex PCR, lists solely in-frame clones and lacks some. The table records 200,000 to 250,000 clones, about 85% of them present only once. Sequenced sample: peripheral blood. These receptors were collected from an elderly woman with active or convalescent COVID-19. Both conserved end residues are part of each CDR3. Each record gives: D gene, CDR3 length, clone size, V gene, J gene, CDR3 DNA, CDR3 protein. A D gene is named only where the DNA matches it firmly. Clone size is stated in some rows and not others, as once, few, many or a class when expanded.

TRBD1,14,.,TRBV2,TRBJ2-1,TGTGCCAGCAGTCCAAGGACAGGGGACAATGAGCAGTTCTTC,CASSPRTGDNEQFF
.,13,.,TRBV5-4,TRBJ1-1,TGTGCCCAAGGACCGGGGGGTGGCACTGAAGCTTTCTTT,CAQGPGGGTEAFF
TRBD2,14,once,TRBV6-5,TRBJ2-5,TGTGCCAGCAGCCCCGGGGTCGGGAGGGGGACCCAGTACTTC,CASSPGVGRGTQYF
TRBD1,16,once,TRBV19,TRBJ2-6,TGTGCCAGTAGTGGGACAGGCCTCTCTGGGGCCAACGTCCTGACTTTC,CASSGTGLSGANVLTF
.,16,few,TRBV28,TRBJ1-2,TGTGCCAGCAGATCCACCGGGACACTCGATTCGAAAGGCTACACCTTC,CASRSTGTLDSKGYTF
TRBD1,15,.,TRBV29-1,TRBJ1-2,TGCAGCGTCGTCCCGGGACAGGGGGCAGGTTATGGCTACACCTTC,CSVVPGQGAGYGYTF
TRBD1,13,.,TRBV11-3,TRBJ2-7,TGTGCCAGCAGCCTGGGACAGAACAACGAGCAGTACTTC,CASSLGQNNEQYF
TRBD2,15,.,TRBV5-1,TRBJ2-5,TGCGCCAGCAGCTTGGCTAGCGGGGGACAAGAGACCCAGTACTTC,CASSLASGGQETQYF
.,16,.,TRBV3-1/TRBV3-2,TRBJ2-1,TGTGCCAGCAGCCAAGATGGGACTTCTACCTACAATGAGCAGTTCTTC,CASSQDGTSTYNEQFF
.,15,.,TRBV21-1,TRBJ2-7,TGTGCCAGCAGCAAGGAGGACAGTACACCCTACGAGCAGTACTTC,CASSKEDSTPYEQYF
TRBD1,11,.,TRBV20-1,TRBJ1-1,TGCAGTGCCCCAGGGGGCCCTGAAGCTTTCTTT,CSAPGGPEAFF
TRBD1,14,.,TRBV5-5,TRBJ1-1,TGTGCCAGCAGCGGAAAGACAGGGGTCGCTGAAGCTTTCTTT,CASSGKTGVAEAFF
TRBD1,13,.,TRBV24-1,TRBJ2-1,TGTGCCACCAGCTTGACAGGGGGGGATGAGCAGTTCTTC,CATSLTGGDEQFF
TRBD1,17,.,TRBV19,TRBJ1-3,TGTGCCAGTAGTATGGGATGGACAGGGAACTCTGGAAACACCATATATTTT,CASSMGWTGNSGNTIYF
.,14,.,TRBV18,TRBJ2-3,TGTGCCAGCTCACCTTTGGGCAGCACAGATACGCAGTATTTT,CASSPLGSTDTQYF
.,14,.,TRBV7-2,TRBJ1-5,TGTGCCAGCAGTGCAACAGGTGCCAGTCAGCCCCAGCATTTT,CASSATGASQPQHF
TRBD2,17,.,TRBV5-1,TRBJ2-3,TGCGCCAGCAGCCCGGTCGTGATAGCGGGAGTAGCAGATACGCAGTATTTT,CASSPVVIAGVADTQYF
TRBD1,12,.,TRBV12-3/TRBV12-4,TRBJ2-7,TGTGCCAGCAGTTTGACAGGGGGTCCGCAGTACTTC,CASSLTGGPQYF
TRBD1,15,.,TRBV11-2,TRBJ1-1,TGTGCCAGCAGCCGTATAGGGGGCAGGAACACTGAAGCTTTCTTT,CASSRIGGRNTEAFF
TRBD1,16,.,TRBV4-2,TRBJ1-4,TGTGCCAGCAGCCCTCGGGACAGCCTCTGGGAGGAAAAACTGTTTTTT,CASSPRDSLWEEKLFF
TRBD1,13,once,TRBV6-6,TRBJ2-1,TGTGCCAGCAGTTACGGGACAGGCAATGAGCAGTTCTTC,CASSYGTGNEQFF
.,13,.,TRBV7-2,TRBJ2-5,TGTGCCAGCAGCTTTTCTAGGCAAGAGACCCAGTACTTC,CASSFSRQETQYF
.,13,.,TRBV11-1,TRBJ2-7,TGTGCCAGCAGCCGAGGAGGGGACTACGAGCAGTACTTC,CASSRGGDYEQYF
.,15,.,TRBV2,TRBJ2-2,TGTGCCAGCAGTGAAGCGAGGACAGTTACCGGGGAGCTGTTTTTT,CASSEARTVTGELFF
.,15,.,TRBV27,TRBJ2-2,TGTGCCAGCAGTTTACAAGCGGTGAACACCGGGGAGCTGTTTTTT,CASSLQAVNTGELFF
TRBD1,17,few,TRBV3-1/TRBV3-2,TRBJ2-2,TGTGCCAGCAGCCCATCGCCCGGGACAGCGAACACCGGGGAGCTGTTTTTT,CASSPSPGTANTGELFF
TRBD2,13,.,TRBV6-5,TRBJ2-7,TGTGCCAGCAGGACGCTAGCGGGAGACGAGCAGTACTTC,CASRTLAGDEQYF
.,14,few,TRBV5-1,TRBJ2-2,TGCGCCAGCAGCTTGGCCCAGGTCCCCGGGGAGCTGTTTTTT,CASSLAQVPGELFF
.,14,once,TRBV6-5,TRBJ1-4,TGTGCCAGCAGTACACTGGGGGGAAATGAAAAACTGTTTTTT,CASSTLGGNEKLFF
TRBD2,16,.,TRBV9,TRBJ2-7,TGTGCCAGCAGCGTAGCGGGAGGGGTTTCATTGAACGAGCAGTACTTC,CASSVAGGVSLNEQYF
TRBD2,19,.,TRBV7-9,TRBJ2-1,TGTGCCAGCAGCACCGGGACTAGCGGGAGGGCCTCCTCCTACAATGAGCAGTTCTTC,CASSTGTSGRASSYNEQFF
.,13,.,TRBV5-1,TRBJ2-5,TGCGCCAGCGAGGATCCCACAAAGGAGACCCAGTACTTC,CASEDPTKETQYF
.,15,.,TRBV2,TRBJ1-5,TGTGCCAGCAGTGAATTGGGGGCGGGTAATCAGCCCCAGCATTTT,CASSELGAGNQPQHF
TRBD2,15,.,TRBV10-3,TRBJ2-3,TGTGCCATCAATGGGGTAGCGGGGCCCCTGAGGACGCAGTATTTT,CAINGVAGPLRTQYF
TRBD1,15,.,TRBV7-9,TRBJ1-1,TGTGCCAGCAGCTTACCAGGGACAGGGGGAACTGAAGCTTTCTTT,CASSLPGTGGTEAFF
.,13,.,TRBV7-2,TRBJ1-5,TGTGCCAGCAGCTCCGACTGGGTGGGGCCCCAGCATTTT,CASSSDWVGPQHF
TRBD1,15,.,TRBV29-1,TRBJ2-1,TGCAGCGTTGGAGGGGCCGGGACAGGCATAAATGAGCAGTTCTTC,CSVGGAGTGINEQFF
.,15,.,TRBV5-4,TRBJ1-3,TGTGCCAGCAGCTTGGACGCAGGGGAAGGAAACACCATATATTTT,CASSLDAGEGNTIYF
TRBD1,19,.,TRBV19,TRBJ2-4,TGTGCCAGTAGAGACAGGGATACGAGGTGGATATATGGATTGAACATTCAGTACTTC,CASRDRDTRWIYGLNIQYF
.,14,.,TRBV9,TRBJ1-2,TGTGCCAGCAGCGTAGACCAACAGGGTAGGGGCTACACCTTC,CASSVDQQGRGYTF
TRBD1,16,.,TRBV5-1,TRBJ1-6,TGCGCCAGCAGCTTGGGCCCGACAGGGGTTGGATCACCCCTCCACTTT,CASSLGPTGVGSPLHF
.,11,.,TRBV12-3/TRBV12-4,TRBJ2-1,TGTGCCAGCGGGAGTGAGAATGAGCAGTTCTTC,CASGSENEQFF
TRBD1,16,once,TRBV5-1,TRBJ1-3,TGCGCCAGCAGCCTAAGGACAGGGGGATCTGGAAACACCATATATTTT,CASSLRTGGSGNTIYF
.,14,.,TRBV11-3,TRBJ2-1,TGTGCCAGCAGCTTGGCTAGCTCCTACAATGAGCAGTTCTTC,CASSLASSYNEQFF
TRBD1,13,.,TRBV7-9,TRBJ1-6,TGTGCCAGCAGCCGGGACAGATATTCACCCCTCCACTTT,CASSRDRYSPLHF
.,16,.,TRBV2,TRBJ2-6,TGTGCCAGCAGTACATGGTCCTCCTCTGGGGCCAACGTCCTGACTTTC,CASSTWSSSGANVLTF
.,15,.,TRBV7-2,TRBJ1-6,TGTGCCAGCAGCTTAGGGGGGCAGGGGAATTCACCCCTCCACTTT,CASSLGGQGNSPLHF
TRBD1,13,.,TRBV29-1,TRBJ2-1,TGCAGCGGTCGGACAGGGCGAAACAATGAGCAGTTCTTC,CSGRTGRNNEQFF
TRBD2,18,few,TRBV5-8,TRBJ2-5,TGTGCCAGCAGCTTGGCCGTAGTAGCGGGGGGTCCCCAAGAGACCCAGTACTTC,CASSLAVVAGGPQETQYF
.,15,.,TRBV27,TRBJ1-2,TGTGCCAGCAGTTTAAACGCAGGGTGGAACTATGGCTACACCTTC,CASSLNAGWNYGYTF
.,19,.,TRBV6-7,TRBJ2-4,TGTGCCTACAGCATCCTCCCGACCTGGCTAGCGCTAGCCAAAAACATTCAGTACTTC,CAYSILPTWLALAKNIQYF
TRBD2,12,.,TRBV2,TRBJ2-5,TGTGCCACCCGCGGACTAGCGAAGACCCAGTACTTC,CATRGLAKTQYF
.,13,.,TRBV9,TRBJ2-2,TGTGCCAGCAGCGTGGACAGCACCGGGGAGCTGTTTTTT,CASSVDSTGELFF
.,15,few,TRBV30,TRBJ1-2,TGTGCCTGGAGTGTAGGCGGGGCGGTTAACTATGGCTACACCTTC,CAWSVGGAVNYGYTF
.,15,once,TRBV6-5,TRBJ1-4,TGTGCCAGCGGGTCCGGGGGGGGGAGGAATGAAAAACTGTTTTTT,CASGSGGGRNEKLFF
TRBD2,17,.,TRBV7-2,TRBJ2-1,TGTGCCAGCAGCCAGTTCATGCGGGAGGGCTTATACAATGAGCAGTTCTTC,CASSQFMREGLYNEQFF
.,14,once,TRBV18,TRBJ1-1,TGTGCCAGCTCACCGGGACAAATGAACACTGAAGCTTTCTTT,CASSPGQMNTEAFF